These 21 T cell receptor beta chains were all obtained from the same sample, sequenced in a study of graft-versus-host responses after intestinal transplantation. Plating combined about 200,000 CFSE-labeled responder cells with about 200,000 irradiated, violet-dye-labeled stimulator cells. Method: immunoSEQ multiplex PCR; TCRdb's copy keeps in-frame clones and lacks some. The table shows about 12,000 clones, with around a third occurring only once. The material sequenced was alloreactive CD8+ T cells from a mixed lymphocyte reaction culture, taken before intestinal transplant. Subset defined: CFSE-low proliferating T cells sorted from approximately six-day pre-transplant mixed lymphocyte reaction (GvH or HvG direction). All receptors come from a human patient who received an intestinal transplant.

This clone qualifies as medium-sized. The genes are TRBV6-1 and TRBJ2-1; D is possibly TRBD2 (5 bases). V was pared by 8 bases and J by 0 bases, with 8 bases between. CDR1 MNHNS and CDR2 SASEGT come from the germline V gene. This CDR3 comprises 13 residues. Here the CDR3 reads CASLGSSYNEQFF. The DNA of the CDR3 is TGTGCCAGCCTGGGGAGCTCCTACAATGAGCAGTTCTTC.

This sequence joins TRBV6-1 and TRBJ2-7, with D hard to call. The V end was cut by 7 bases, the J end by 3 bases, with 16 bases between. The CDR3 is 14 residues long. CDR1 MNHNS and CDR2 SASEGT come from the germline V gene. The CDR3 region is CASIPSSSLYEQYF. CDR3 nucleotides: TGTGCCAGCATCCCCAGTAGCAGCCTCTACGAGCAGTACTTC.

The CDR3 DNA reads as TGTGCCAGTAGTATAGGGGTACCCAGGGGGCGTTTTATTGAAGCTTTCTTT. Translating gives CASSIGVPRGRFIEAFF. The chain employs TRBV19 and TRBJ1-1, with 8 bases aligning to TRBD1. V lost 1 base to trimming and J lost 7 bases; unmatched junction nucleotides: 14. The CDR3 sequence is 17 residues long. Germline CDR1 is LNHDA and CDR2 is SQIVND (reference sequence).

As for this clone: The junction departs from the called germline gene at one end, perhaps through a read error. The rearrangement links TRBV5-8 to TRBJ1-5; D is possibly TRBD1 (6 bases). Germline V gene lookup returns CDR1 SGHTS and CDR2 YDEGEE. This CDR3 is 11 amino acids long. CDR3 loop: CASSLGQLGDF. The CDR3 DNA sequence: TGTGCCAGCAGCCTAGGACAGCTTGGGGATTTT.

J is TRBJ1-2 and V is TRBV7-8; the D is unclear. The CDR3 runs 14 residues. With 2 bases removed from V and 6 bases from J, the gap between germline ends came to 13 bases. Germline CDR1 is SGHVS and CDR2 is FQNEAQ. The CDR3 region is CASSLFGNPDGYTF. The CDR3 bases are TGTGCCAGCAGCTTATTCGGCAACCCGGATGGCTACACCTTC.

In its sample, this clone is large. V and J are TRBV6-6 and TRBJ1-1; D is perhaps TRBD1 (5 bases). The CDR3 has 14 amino acids. V dropped 5 bases and J dropped 1 base, with 11 bases sitting between them. Germline CDR1 reads MNHNY; CDR2 reads SVGAGI (reference sequence). The CDR3 sequence is CASSTSGQNTEAFF. CDR3 in DNA: TGTGCCAGCAGTACCTCGGGGCAGAACACTGAAGCTTTCTTT.

The chain links TRBV7-9 to TRBJ2-5, with D possibly being TRBD2 (5 bases). Germline loops: CDR1 SEHNR, CDR2 FQNEAQ (reference sequence). The V and J ends lost 5 bases and 5 bases respectively, with 15 bases between them. The CDR3 contains 14 residues. The CDR3 DNA sequence: TGTGCCAGCAGCCCGGGGATGGGTTGGGAGACCCAGTACTTC. Protein: CASSPGMGWETQYF.

This clone came up a few times. V and J are TRBV2 and TRBJ2-2; TRBD2 might be the D (5 bases). Germline assignment: CDR1 SNHLY and CDR2 FYNNEI. V shed 1 base and J shed 2 bases, with 14 bases lying between them. The CDR3 totals 17 residues. The CDR3 nucleotides are TGTGCCAGCAGTGAAGGGCTTAAGGACTTTAACACCGGGGAGCTGTTTTTT. The encoded protein is CASSEGLKDFNTGELFF.

This chain uses TRBV14 with TRBJ2-7; TRBD1 might be the D (5 bases). V lost 0 bases and J 2 bases, leaving 11 bases between the germline ends. The germline CDR1 and CDR2 sequences are SGHDN and FVKESK. The CDR3 runs 15 residues. The CDR3 nucleotides are TGTGCCAGCAGCCAAGAAGCCGGACATCCCTACGAGCAGTACTTC. Protein: CASSQEAGHPYEQYF.

V usage is TRBV4-1 and J usage is TRBJ1-4; D is unclear. V was cut by 1 base and J by 0 bases, with 12 bases left in between. The germline V gene has CDR1 MGHRA and CDR2 YSYEKL. The length of the CDR3 is 17 residues. CDR3 DNA: TGCGCCAGCAGCCAAGTCTGGCGCCCTACAACTAATGAAAAACTGTTTTTT. Translating gives CASSQVWRPTTNEKLFF.

The CDR3 DNA reads TGTGCCAGTAGTATAGGACTAGGGGATGGTGAGCAGTTCTTC. As protein: CASSIGLGDGEQFF. This rearrangement joins TRBV19 to TRBJ2-1; D is perhaps TRBD2 (6 bases). V was trimmed by 1 base and J by 9 bases, leaving 13 bases between them. Germline V gene data show CDR1 as LNHDA and CDR2 as SQIVND (reference sequence). This CDR3 has 14 amino acids.

This clone was recorded only once. The chain has TRBV7-6 and TRBJ2-6; D unresolved. V was pared by 4 bases and J by 1 base, with 8 bases between. The length of the CDR3 is 15 residues. Per germline, CDR1 SGHVS and CDR2 FNYEAQ. CDR3 sequence: CASSSQVSGANVLTF. In DNA, the CDR3 is TGTGCCAGCAGCTCCCAAGTATCTGGGGCCAACGTCCTGACTTTC.

The chain combines TRBV9 with TRBJ2-1; possible D gene TRBD2, 6 bases. The germline V gene encodes CDR1 SGDLS and CDR2 YYNGEE. The CDR3 loop spans 16 amino acids. V lost 0 bases and J 10 bases, leaving 20 bases between the germline ends. CDR3 sequence reads: CASSVDFGGGVYEQFF. For the CDR3, the DNA is TGTGCCAGCAGCGTAGACTTCGGCGGAGGGGTTTACGAGCAGTTCTTC.

This chain links TRBV6-5 with TRBJ2-7, with D uncertain. Germline V gene data show CDR1 as MNHEY and CDR2 as SVGAGI. The CDR3 extends over 10 amino acids. V was cut by 7 bases and J by 7 bases, with 8 bases left in between. The CDR3: CASNTREQYF. The CDR3, as DNA: TGTGCCAGCAATACGCGTGAGCAGTACTTC.

This clone showed up just a few times. This chain joins TRBV5-6 and TRBJ2-3; 7 nucleotides line up with TRBD2. The CDR3 covers 19 residues. V trimming: 3 bases; J trimming: 5 bases; junction bases outside the gene matches: 21. Germline V lookup: CDR1 SGHDT, CDR2 YYEEEE. The CDR3 DNA follows: TGTGCCAGCAGCTACACACCTCAGACTGGGCTGGGGGGGGAAGATACGCAGTATTTT. This translates into CASSYTPQTGLGGEDTQYF. The variable domain in full, completed from reference TRBV5-6 and TRBJ2-3, reads DAGVTQSPTHLIKTRGQQVTLRCSPKSGHDTVSWYQQALGQGPQFIFQYYEEEERQRGNFPDRFSGHQFPNYSSELNVNALLLGDSALYLCASSYTPQTGLGGEDTQYFGPGTRLTVL.

The chain couples TRBV7-2 to TRBJ2-5; perhaps D is TRBD1 or TRBD2 (6 bases each). The DNA end lines up better with TRBJ2-7; the J call may be wrong. The CDR3 is 15 residues long. Germline V gene lookup returns CDR1 SGHTA and CDR2 FQGNSA. CDR3: CASSFSGGGTYEQYF. As DNA, the CDR3 is TGTGCCAGCAGCTTCTCCGGGGGCGGGACCTACGAGCAGTACTTC.

This clone is judged medium-sized. This same CDR3 is encoded by further DNA sequences in the sample. The chain recombines TRBV9 with TRBJ2-7; the match to TRBD2 covers 7 bases. CDR3 length equals 14 residues. Germline-derived CDR1 and CDR2 are SGDLS and YYNGEE. Unmatched junction bases numbered 7, after V lost 0 bases and J lost 7 bases. The CDR3 region is CASSVGGRAGEQYF. The CDR3 bases are TGTGCCAGCAGCGTAGGGGGGAGGGCCGGTGAGCAGTACTTC.

This clone was picked up a small number of times. The chain employs TRBV15 and TRBJ2-5; perhaps TRBD1 as D (5 bases). This CDR3 is built from 17 residues. Looked up from germline, CDR1 is LNHNV and CDR2 is YYDKDF (reference sequence). Trimming shortened V by 8 bases and J by 5 bases, and 27 bases separated the two germline ends. The CDR3 DNA sequence: TGTGCCACCCGCACGGTTGTGGGGCAGGCCTTGAAGGAGACCCAGTACTTC. Protein product: CATRTVVGQALKETQYF.

V and J are TRBV6-5 and TRBJ1-1; no reliable D call. The germline gives CDR1 MNHEY, CDR2 SVGAGI. CDR3 length: 13 amino acids. V lost 6 bases and J 1 base, leaving 9 bases between the germline ends. The CDR3 coding sequence is TGTGCCAGCAGGGTAATTGAGAACACTGAAGCTTTCTTT. Its protein is CASRVIENTEAFF.

The genes are TRBV4-1 and TRBJ2-7, with a possible D match to TRBD1 (5 bases). CDR1 and CDR2 (germline): MGHRA, YSYEKL. CDR3 size: 11 residues. Trimming took off 2 bases at V and 7 bases at J, with 6 bases between the two ends. CDR3 nucleotide sequence: TGCGCCAGCAGCCAAAGGGGTGAGCAGTACTTC. As protein: CASSQRGEQYF.

The V gene is TRBV7-3, the J gene TRBJ2-7; 9 bases fit TRBD2. Germline V gives CDR1 SGHTA, CDR2 FQGTGA. V trimming: 6 bases; J trimming: 3 bases; junction bases outside the gene matches: 9. CDR3 length: 15 residues. CDR3 sequence reads: CASSFSGSAGYEQYF. In DNA, the CDR3 is TGTGCCAGCAGTTTTAGCGGGAGTGCAGGCTACGAGCAGTACTTC.